A selection of T cell receptor beta chains follows, all from one sample in a study of cytomegalovirus exposure and HLA in healthy donors. Only in-frame clones appear in the TCRdb table, and some are missing; sequencing was by immunoSEQ multiplex PCR. Among about 130,000 clones listed, roughly 84% were seen once. Sequencing was performed on PBMCs. These receptors all stem from a woman younger than 35 in good health and CMV-seropositive. CDR3s include the opening cysteine and the closing phenylalanine or tryptophan. Fields, in order: V gene, clone size, J gene, D gene, CDR3 DNA, CDR3 protein. A D gene is named only where the DNA matches it firmly. Some rows mark clone size as missing; the rest say once, few, many or name a class of expanded clone.

V gene: TRBV11-2
clone size: .
J gene: TRBJ2-5
D gene: .
CDR3 DNA: TGTGCCAGCTCCCTAGGCCCGAGGTGGGAGACCCAGTACTTC
CDR3 protein: CASSLGPRWETQYF

V gene: TRBV4-2
clone size: once
J gene: TRBJ2-1
D gene: TRBD2
CDR3 DNA: TGTGCCAGCAGCCAAGATTTCGGGACTAGCAACAATGAGCAGTTCTTC
CDR3 protein: CASSQDFGTSNNEQFF

V gene: TRBV19
clone size: .
J gene: TRBJ1-6
D gene: TRBD1
CDR3 DNA: TGTGCCAGTAGTCGACAGGGCAATTCACCCCTCCACTTT
CDR3 protein: CASSRQGNSPLHF

V gene: TRBV4-1
clone size: .
J gene: TRBJ1-1
D gene: .
CDR3 DNA: TGCGCCAGCAGCCAGGTACGGGGAGTGGGCACTGAAGCTTTCTTT
CDR3 protein: CASSQVRGVGTEAFF

V gene: TRBV30
clone size: .
J gene: TRBJ2-7
D gene: .
CDR3 DNA: TGTGCCTGGAGTAGCGGCCAAACCTACGAGCAGTACTTC
CDR3 protein: CAWSSGQTYEQYF

V gene: TRBV5-4
clone size: .
J gene: TRBJ1-2
D gene: .
CDR3 DNA: TGTGCCAGCAGCTTGGGCCAGGGGAATGGCTACACCTTC
CDR3 protein: CASSLGQGNGYTF

V gene: TRBV6-4
clone size: .
J gene: TRBJ2-1
D gene: TRBD2
CDR3 DNA: TGTGCCAGCAGCGAGCGGGAAGGTTCCTACAATGAGCAGTTCTTC
CDR3 protein: CASSEREGSYNEQFF

V gene: TRBV6-5
clone size: .
J gene: TRBJ2-5
D gene: TRBD2
CDR3 DNA: TGTGCCAGCAGGCTGGGACTAGCCGGCGCCCAGTACTTC
CDR3 protein: CASRLGLAGAQYF

V gene: TRBV10-1
clone size: .
J gene: TRBJ1-6
D gene: .
CDR3 DNA: TGCGCCAACTTCCTAGACCGGGACATCTCACCCCTCCACTTT
CDR3 protein: CANFLDRDISPLHF

V gene: TRBV2
clone size: .
J gene: TRBJ2-1
D gene: TRBD2
CDR3 DNA: TGTGCCAGCGGAAGGACTAGCGGAGGCTCCTACAATGAGCAGTTCTTC
CDR3 protein: CASGRTSGGSYNEQFF

V gene: TRBV29-1
clone size: few
J gene: TRBJ1-2
D gene: .
CDR3 DNA: TGCAGCGTTATGGCCGGAGGGGTCTATGGCTACACCTTC
CDR3 protein: CSVMAGGVYGYTF

V gene: TRBV7-3
clone size: few
J gene: TRBJ2-2
D gene: TRBD1
CDR3 DNA: TGTGCCAGCAGCCCAATGCTATCTCAGGGGGCCGGGGAGCTGTTTTTT
CDR3 protein: CASSPMLSQGAGELFF

V gene: TRBV4-1
clone size: .
J gene: TRBJ2-5
D gene: .
CDR3 DNA: TGCGCCAGCCACCACACCTGGGCACAAGAGACCCAGTACTTC
CDR3 protein: CASHHTWAQETQYF

V gene: TRBV9
clone size: .
J gene: TRBJ1-1
D gene: .
CDR3 DNA: TGTGCCAGCAGCGTAGGGGCCTTGACTGAAGCTTTCTTT
CDR3 protein: CASSVGALTEAFF

V gene: TRBV28
clone size: .
J gene: TRBJ1-2
D gene: TRBD1
CDR3 DNA: TGTGCCAGCCAAACCCCAACCGGGACAGGGACAAGTGGCTACACCTTC
CDR3 protein: CASQTPTGTGTSGYTF

V gene: TRBV7-9
clone size: .
J gene: TRBJ1-1
D gene: .
CDR3 DNA: TGTTCCAGCAGTTCCGGCGGGACTGAAGCTTTCTTT
CDR3 protein: CSSSSGGTEAFF

V gene: TRBV28
clone size: .
J gene: TRBJ2-7
D gene: .
CDR3 DNA: TGTGCCAGCAGTAAGGGGTACGAGCAGTACTTC
CDR3 protein: CASSKGYEQYF

V gene: TRBV29-1
clone size: .
J gene: TRBJ2-5
D gene: .
CDR3 DNA: TGCAGCGTTGGAGGGGAGACCCAGTACTTC
CDR3 protein: CSVGGETQYF

V gene: TRBV4-1
clone size: .
J gene: TRBJ1-2
D gene: .
CDR3 DNA: TGCGCCAGCAGCCAAACAGGGAAGGGCTATGGCTACACCTTC
CDR3 protein: CASSQTGKGYGYTF

V gene: TRBV6-5
clone size: once
J gene: TRBJ2-7
D gene: .
CDR3 DNA: TGTGCCAGCAGTTACGGGGCCACCTACGAGCAGTACTTC
CDR3 protein: CASSYGATYEQYF

V gene: TRBV7-3
clone size: .
J gene: TRBJ2-1
D gene: TRBD2
CDR3 DNA: TGTGCCAGCAGCTTAAGTAGCGGGGGGGCTAATGAGCAGTTCTTC
CDR3 protein: CASSLSSGGANEQFF

V gene: TRBV4-1
clone size: .
J gene: TRBJ2-1
D gene: .
CDR3 DNA: TGCGCCAGCAGCCAAGATGCGGTAACGGCCCAACTGAGATACAATGAGCAGTTCTTC
CDR3 protein: CASSQDAVTAQLRYNEQFF

V gene: TRBV6-1
clone size: .
J gene: TRBJ2-5
D gene: TRBD2
CDR3 DNA: TGTGCCAGCAGTGAGGGACTAGCGGGGGAGCAAGAGACCCAGTACTTC
CDR3 protein: CASSEGLAGEQETQYF

V gene: TRBV5-1
clone size: .
J gene: TRBJ2-5
D gene: .
CDR3 DNA: TGCGCCAGCAGCCAAGGGCAGGGCTCTCAAGAGACCCAGTACTTC
CDR3 protein: CASSQGQGSQETQYF

V gene: TRBV29-1
clone size: .
J gene: TRBJ2-1
D gene: TRBD2
CDR3 DNA: TGCAGCGTTCCTGGGACTAGCGGGGGCCTCTCCTACAATGAGCAGTTCTTC
CDR3 protein: CSVPGTSGGLSYNEQFF

V gene: TRBV2
clone size: .
J gene: TRBJ2-5
D gene: TRBD1
CDR3 DNA: TGTGCCAGCAGTATCAGTAGGACAGGGAGTTTGGAGACCCAGTACTTC
CDR3 protein: CASSISRTGSLETQYF

V gene: TRBV21-1
clone size: .
J gene: TRBJ1-2
D gene: .
CDR3 DNA: TGTGCCAGCAGCACCTCCCACAGGGGGCGCCCCCGTGGCTACACCTTC
CDR3 protein: CASSTSHRGRPRGYTF

V gene: TRBV18
clone size: .
J gene: TRBJ2-5
D gene: TRBD2
CDR3 DNA: TGTGCCAGCTCACCGATCGGGGGGGAACAGCTTTACTTC
CDR3 protein: CASSPIGGEQLYF

V gene: TRBV2
clone size: .
J gene: TRBJ1-2
D gene: TRBD1
CDR3 DNA: TGTGCCAGCGGCGAGAGGACAGGGTATGGCTACACCTTC
CDR3 protein: CASGERTGYGYTF

V gene: TRBV5-6
clone size: .
J gene: TRBJ2-7
D gene: .
CDR3 DNA: TGTGCCAGCAGCGTTTCTTACGAGCAGTACTTC
CDR3 protein: CASSVSYEQYF

V gene: TRBV4-2
clone size: .
J gene: TRBJ2-2
D gene: TRBD2
CDR3 DNA: TGTGCCAGCAGCCAAGACAGCGGGGGAGGGAGCACCGGGGAGCTGTTTTTT
CDR3 protein: CASSQDSGGGSTGELFF

V gene: TRBV27
clone size: .
J gene: TRBJ2-7
D gene: .
CDR3 DNA: TGTGCCAGCAGTTTCCCCGGTACCGAGCAGTACTTC
CDR3 protein: CASSFPGTEQYF

V gene: TRBV11-2
clone size: .
J gene: TRBJ2-4
D gene: TRBD2
CDR3 DNA: TGTGCCAGCAGCTTAGCTAGCGGGGGAGGAAACATTCAGTACTTC
CDR3 protein: CASSLASGGGNIQYF

V gene: TRBV7-9
clone size: .
J gene: TRBJ2-7
D gene: .
CDR3 DNA: TGTGCCAGCAGCTTAGGTAACTTCTACGAGCAGTACTTC
CDR3 protein: CASSLGNFYEQYF

V gene: TRBV6-1
clone size: .
J gene: TRBJ2-5
D gene: .
CDR3 DNA: TGTGCCAGCAGTGAAGAGCGTTCGCAAGAGACCCAGTACTTC
CDR3 protein: CASSEERSQETQYF

V gene: TRBV28
clone size: .
J gene: TRBJ2-7
D gene: TRBD1
CDR3 DNA: TGTGCCAGCAGTTTAGGGACAGGGGTTTCCTACGAGCAGTACTTC
CDR3 protein: CASSLGTGVSYEQYF

V gene: TRBV7-9
clone size: .
J gene: TRBJ2-5
D gene: TRBD2
CDR3 DNA: TGTGCCAGCAGCTTAGGGCCAGCGGGGGGGCAAGAGACCCAGTACTTC
CDR3 protein: CASSLGPAGGQETQYF

V gene: TRBV6-5
clone size: .
J gene: TRBJ1-1
D gene: TRBD1
CDR3 DNA: TGTGCCAGCAGTTACACTCCGGGACAGGGGGGCACTGAAGCTTTCTTT
CDR3 protein: CASSYTPGQGGTEAFF

V gene: TRBV5-1
clone size: .
J gene: TRBJ1-3
D gene: TRBD1
CDR3 DNA: TGCGCCAGCAGCCGGGACAGCCGAAACCGAGACTCTGGAAACACCATATATTTT
CDR3 protein: CASSRDSRNRDSGNTIYF

V gene: TRBV7-2
clone size: .
J gene: TRBJ1-2
D gene: .
CDR3 DNA: TGTGCCAGCAGCGATGGACTTAACTATGGCTACACCTTC
CDR3 protein: CASSDGLNYGYTF